Each of the 10 T cell receptor beta chains below was sequenced from the same sample in a study of control samples from healthy donors and cancer patients. Using immunoSEQ multiplex PCR, the repertoire was profiled, and TCRdb retains in-frame clones only, with some absent. The sample lists about 70,000 clones; approximately 94% were seen once. The sample taken for sequencing was blood. These receptors all stem from a woman under 40 in good health.

This chain joins TRBV16 and TRBJ1-2; no firm D call. This CDR3 contains 14 residues. Germline CDR1 is KGHSY and CDR2 is FQNENV. V was pared by 3 bases and J by 4 bases, with 12 bases between. CDR3 protein: CASSHEGSIYGYTF. The CDR3 region has the DNA TGTGCCAGCAGCCACGAAGGTAGTATCTATGGCTACACCTTC. The variable domain in full, with the rest retrieved from reference TRBV16 and TRBJ1-2, is GEEVAQTPKHLVRGEGQKAKLYCAPIKGHSYVFWYQQVLKNEFKFLISFQNENVFDETGMPKERFSAKCLPNSPCSLEIQATKLEDSAVYFCASSHEGSIYGYTFGSGTRLTVV.

The chain is built from TRBV3-1 (or the pseudogene TRBV3-2) and TRBJ1-1; D gene ambiguous. V was shortened by 1 base and J by 3 bases, with 9 bases between the two germline ends. CDR1 LGHDT and CDR2 YNNKEL come from the germline V gene (reference sequence). The CDR3 is made up of 14 amino acids. The CDR3 region is CASSQGGYDTEAFF. As DNA, the CDR3 is TGTGCCAGCAGCCAAGGGGGTTACGACACTGAAGCTTTCTTT.

This clone was detected a few times. V gene TRBV11-2 combines with J gene TRBJ2-2; perhaps TRBD2 as D (7 bases). The CDR3 extends over 16 amino acids. CDR1 and CDR2 (germline): SGHAT, FQNNGV. Trimming took off 4 bases at V and 5 bases at J, with 17 bases between the two ends. The CDR3 sequence is CASSSRGGAGTGELFF. In nucleotides, the CDR3 is TGTGCCAGCAGCTCCCGAGGGGGGGCAGGGACCGGGGAGCTGTTTTTT. Using reference TRBV11-2 and TRBJ2-2 for the parts outside the CDR3, the full variable domain is EAGVAQSPRYKIIEKRQSVAFWCNPISGHATLYWYQQILGQGPKLLIQFQNNGVVDDSQLPKDRFSAERLKGVDSTLKIQPAKLEDSAVYLCASSSRGGAGTGELFFGEGSRLTVL.

This chain links TRBV4-2 with TRBJ1-5; D not certain. Per germline, CDR1 LGHNA and CDR2 YNFKEQ. CDR3 length: 16 amino acids. V lost 0 bases, J lost 3 bases, and 12 bases lay in between. In nucleotides, the CDR3 is TGTGCCAGCAGCCAAGATCAAGGAGGGATCAATCAGCCCCAGCATTTT. Translation: CASSQDQGGINQPQHF.

V and J are TRBV19 and TRBJ1-4; D not resolved. V dropped 8 bases and J dropped 5 bases, with 12 bases sitting between them. The CDR3 totals 13 residues. Germline lookup yields CDR1 LNHDA and CDR2 SQIVND (reference sequence). As DNA, the CDR3 is TGTGCCAGTGGCGTGGGAATCAATGAAAAACTGTTTTTT. It translates to CASGVGINEKLFF.

The V and J genes are TRBV9 and TRBJ1-2; no clear D gene. The CDR3 loop spans 13 amino acids. V lost 1 base, J lost 8 bases, and 12 bases lay in between. Germline V gives CDR1 SGDLS, CDR2 YYNGEE. The CDR3 DNA reads TGTGCCAGCAGCGTATTGGATCGGCGGGGCTACACCTTC. Its translation is CASSVLDRRGYTF.

This clone was detected only once. This chain joins TRBV11-2 and TRBJ2-7; D is uncertain. The germline V gene has CDR1 SGHAT and CDR2 FQNNGV. V lost 1 base and J lost 6, with 7 bases in between. The CDR3 totals 12 residues. CDR3 nucleotides: TGTGCCAGCAGCTTAGGGTGGGGCGAGCAGTACGTC. This translates into CASSLGWGEQYV.

J is TRBJ1-3 and V is TRBV19; 7 bases agree with TRBD1. This CDR3 is built from 14 residues. The V gene's germline CDR1 is LNHDA and CDR2 SQIVND (reference sequence). V was pared by 6 bases and J by 1 base, with 3 bases of the junction left unmatched. CDR3 sequence reads: CASRTTGSGNTIYF. For the CDR3, the DNA is TGTGCCAGTAGGACGACAGGGTCTGGAAACACCATATATTTT.

The V gene is TRBV10-2, the J gene TRBJ2-4; 7 bases agree with TRBD2. V lost 2 bases to trimming and J lost 0 bases; unmatched junction nucleotides: 4. Germline V gives CDR1 WSHSY, CDR2 SAAADI. This CDR3 has 16 residues. Here the CDR3 reads CASSERGLRAKNIQYF. For the CDR3, the DNA is TGCGCCAGCAGTGAGAGGGGACTAAGAGCCAAAAACATTCAGTACTTC.

The rearrangement joins TRBV7-2 to TRBJ2-7; the D call may be TRBD1 or TRBD2 (5 bases each). Germline V gene data show CDR1 as SGHTA and CDR2 as FQGNSA. The CDR3 spans 14 residues. With 6 bases removed from V and 2 bases from J, the gap between germline ends came to 14 bases. This CDR3 reads CASSSTGRTYEQYF. DNA of the CDR3: TGTGCCAGCAGTTCAACGGGACGAACCTACGAGCAGTACTTC.